This note documents a single T cell receptor (beta chain) sequence. This clone's antigen is unknown. The sample holds no much larger clone one base away, and base qualities are not on file. These data originate in a study of T-cell memory formation after mild COVID-19 (dated by TCRdb to about 2021). Describing the broader study: TCR sequence clusters from the two donors were found to be largely donor specific. In a couple of donors, T-cell clones that expanded and contracted after mild COVID-19 were tracked by sequencing TCRalpha and TCRbeta repertoires over time. The cohort comprised two young, previously healthy adult volunteers, one female and one male.

Ficoll-Paque density gradient centrifugation was used to isolate PBMCs. Its CDR3 holds 11 amino acids, cysteine through phenylalanine. Just the 33-base CDR3 DNA is kept, in frame starting at base 1. V lost 11 bases and J lost 8 bases; the stretch between them is 15 bases long. General study outcomes and caveats: Some responding clones were detected in pre-infection memory, suggesting pre-existing cross-reactive memory T cells joined the SARS-CoV-2 response. Only a couple of mild cases were covered by the study, and larger cohorts that include severe cases with pre-infection samples were considered necessary. SARS-CoV-2 specificity of the second-wave clones peaking on day 37 was not confirmed. Clones contracting from day 15 to 85 had balanced CD4/CD8 phenotypes, while a second wave expanding from day 15 to 37 was biased towards CD4+. Contracting CD4+ clones were found mainly in CM and EM memory subsets, while CD8+ clones were enriched in EMRA.

Sequencing relied on an Illumina NovaSeq 6000. TCRalpha and TCRbeta cDNA libraries were constructed by 5'RACE with constant-segment primers, with sample barcodes and unique molecular identifiers being introduced. RNA was extracted from every sample with Trizol reagent. Amplification of the libraries took two PCR steps, and the second step added a second sample barcode plus Illumina TruSeq adapters. Sequencing of libraries was performed on an Illumina NovaSeq with 2 x 150 bp paired-end reads. Per the source publication's procedure: Reads were demultiplexed and collapsed into UMI-guided consensus sequences with migec v1.2.7. Using mixcr v2.1.11, UMI consensuses were aligned to TRA and TRB V and J templates and then assembled into clonotypes. Clonotypes were classified as expanded or contracted when called significant by both edgeR and NoisET, with noise models trained on biological replicates. edgeR calls used a false discovery rate-adjusted p below 0.01 and a log2 fold-change threshold of 1. As an exploratory analysis of dynamics, PCA with hierarchical clustering was applied to max-normalized trajectories of the 1000 most abundant clonotypes. Each responding clone was given a CD4 or CD8 phenotype based on the CD4+ and CD8+ repertoires, which had been sequenced separately. TCRdb reprocessing: public reads trimmed at Q25 with fastp, clones called with MiXCR, in-frame beta chains kept. Here each entry gathers all rows of one CDR3 protein and keeps the most common genes and DNA. What appears here as the V and J calls and clone size reflects TCRdb's work, not the paper's. In all, the sample holds around 300,000 distinct CDR3 sequences, and 10% to 15% of those were seen once. Of the sample, about a fifth is held by the ten largest clones.

The sequence was obtained from a man between 18 and 35 years old who had mild COVID-19 (a few samples of this study predate the infection). The sample titles of this study are shuffled in the database, so cell type and time point are left out; the donor was told from shared clones. The chain employs TRBV12-3 or TRBV12-4 and TRBJ1-2; TRBD1 is a possible D gene, resting on 5 matching bases. The sequencing sample was made of PBMCs or a T cell subset sorted from them (not recorded which). The DNA sequence follows: TGTGCCGGCTCGGGACTGGGCGGCTACACCTTC. It specifies CAGSGLGGYTF.